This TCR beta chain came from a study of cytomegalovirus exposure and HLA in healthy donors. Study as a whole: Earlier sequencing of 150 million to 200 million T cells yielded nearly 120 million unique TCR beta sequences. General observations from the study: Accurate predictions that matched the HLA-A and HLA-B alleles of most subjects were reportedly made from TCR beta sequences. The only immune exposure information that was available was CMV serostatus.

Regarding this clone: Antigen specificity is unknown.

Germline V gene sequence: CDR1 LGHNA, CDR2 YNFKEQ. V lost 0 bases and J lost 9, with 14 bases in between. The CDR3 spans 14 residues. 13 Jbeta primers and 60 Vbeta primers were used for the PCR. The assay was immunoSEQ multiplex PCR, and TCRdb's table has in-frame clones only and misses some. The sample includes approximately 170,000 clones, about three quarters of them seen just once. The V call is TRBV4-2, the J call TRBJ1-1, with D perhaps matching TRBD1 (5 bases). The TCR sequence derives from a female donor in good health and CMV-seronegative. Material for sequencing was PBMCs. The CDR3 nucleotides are TGTGCCAGCAGCCAAGAGCGGGGGACCGCGAAAGCTTTCTTT. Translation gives CASSQERGTAKAFF.